The 21 T cell receptor beta chains presented below share a single source sample, sequenced in a study of CD8 T cells in ankylosing spondylitis. TCRdb re-called the 5' RACE reads through MiXCR, storing one row per CDR3 protein. The sample includes 30,000 to 40,000 distinct CDR3 sequences, 10% seen only once; the top ten take roughly a sixth. Sequencing used blood, either unsorted or a sorted T cell fraction (not recorded which). The receptors shown here come from a male donor with ankylosing spondylitis or in good health (not recorded which).

By proportion, this clonotype is medium-sized. V usage is TRBV20-1 and J usage is TRBJ2-1; 9 nucleotides match TRBD2. Looked up from germline, CDR1 is DFQATT and CDR2 is SNEGSKA (reference sequence). V shed 1 base, J shed 1 base, and the junction held 5 bases outside the gene matches. This CDR3 is 16 amino acids long. Here the CDR3 DNA reads TGCAGTGCTAGAGTGGGTAGCGGGAGTTCCTACAATGAGCAGTTCTTC. Translating it yields CSARVGSGSSYNEQFF.

In this sample, this clonotype turned up many times. The chain combines TRBV28 with TRBJ2-4; D gene unclear. This CDR3 is 15 amino acids long. Per germline, CDR1 MDHEN and CDR2 SYDVKM. The V gene lost 5 bases and the J gene lost 0 bases, with 11 bases spanning the gap. CDR3 sequence (DNA): TGTGCCAGCAGTGGGCAGAGATTAGCCAAAAACATTCAGTACTTC. It yields the protein CASSGQRLAKNIQYF.

This clonotype was counted ten times or more. The J gene is TRBJ2-1, the V gene TRBV29-1; no clear D. The CDR3 is 10 amino acids. Germline V gene sequence: CDR1 SQVTM, CDR2 ANQGSEA. V was trimmed by 7 bases and J by 5 bases, leaving 6 bases between them. Here the CDR3 DNA reads TGCAGCGCTCAAAACAATGAGCAGTTCTTC. As protein: CSAQNNEQFF.

This chain uses TRBV7-2 with TRBJ1-1, with no clear D. This CDR3 is built from 13 residues. Trimming pared 5 bases from V and 8 bases from J, leaving 15 bases between. Germline V CDR1 and CDR2: SGHTA, FQGNSA. The DNA of the CDR3 is TGTGCCAGCAGCCCCCACCGCCGACTCGAAGCTTTCTTT. The encoded protein is CASSPHRRLEAFF.

In its sample, this clonotype was seen many times. J is TRBJ2-1 and V is TRBV12-3 or TRBV12-4, with 14 bases aligning to TRBD2. CDR3 length: 19 amino acids. Trimming removed 5 bases from V and 0 bases from J; junction bases left unmatched: 9. CDR3 sequence reads: CASSGGTSGSLSSYNEQFF. As DNA, the CDR3 is TGTGCCAGCAGTGGCGGGACTAGCGGGAGCCTAAGCTCCTACAATGAGCAGTTCTTC.

This clonotype was counted at least ten times. CDR3 region: CATSTGTGDYEQYF. DNA of the CDR3: TGTGCCACCTCTACCGGGACAGGGGACTACGAGCAGTACTTC. The V gene is TRBV7-9, the J gene TRBJ2-7; 10 nucleotides match TRBD1. The CDR3 has 14 residues. Germline CDR1 reads SEHNR; CDR2 reads FQNEAQ (reference sequence). Germline trimming cut 10 bases from V and 3 bases from J; bases unmatched to any gene: 9.

This clonotype came up many times. The chain links TRBV15 to TRBJ2-7; possibly TRBD1 for D (5 bases). Germline-derived CDR1 and CDR2 are LNHNV and YYDKDF (reference sequence). This CDR3 spans 15 amino acids. V shed 5 bases and J shed 7 bases, with 21 bases lying between them. CDR3 protein: CATSSREDRGEEQYF. CDR3 coding DNA: TGTGCCACCAGCTCCCGAGAAGACAGAGGAGAAGAGCAGTACTTC.

This clonotype has just a few counts. The V gene is TRBV20-1, the J gene TRBJ2-4; tentative D call: TRBD2 (5 bases). CDR1 and CDR2 (germline): DFQATT, SNEGSKA (reference sequence). The V end was cut by 2 bases, the J end by 1 base, with 9 bases between. This CDR3 has 14 amino acids. This CDR3 reads CSARPDYAKNIQYF. Here the CDR3 DNA reads TGCAGTGCTAGACCTGACTACGCCAAAAACATTCAGTACTTC.

Worth noting for this clonotype: One junction end disagrees with the germline gene, perhaps due to a read error. V usage is TRBV10-3 and J usage is TRBJ2-3; D not certain. This CDR3 region has 11 residues. Per the germline V gene, CDR1 is ENHRY and CDR2 is SYGVKD. The CDR3 is CAIEAGDTQYF. For the CDR3, the DNA is TGTGCCATCGAGGCCGGTGATACACAGTATTTT.

In this sample, this clonotype turned up many times. The chain couples TRBV4-3 to TRBJ2-1; 13 nucleotides match TRBD2. Germline CDR1 reads LGHNA; CDR2 reads YSLEER. The junction had 10 bases not matched to a gene; V was cut back by 0 bases and J by 8 bases. The CDR3 runs to 18 residues. The CDR3 loop is CASSQDIWGTSGVDEQFF. As DNA, the CDR3 is TGCGCCAGCAGCCAAGATATTTGGGGGACTAGCGGGGTCGATGAGCAGTTCTTC.

This clonotype is deemed medium-sized (0.01 to 0.1%). The rearrangement links TRBV6-1 to TRBJ2-5, with D hard to call. V dropped 2 bases and J dropped 4 bases, with 8 bases sitting between them. The CDR3 runs to 13 residues. Germline assignment: CDR1 MNHNS and CDR2 SASEGT. For the CDR3, the DNA is TGTGCCAGCAGTGAAATAGTCGGAGAGACCCAGTACTTC. The encoded protein is CASSEIVGETQYF.

This clonotype was recorded many times. J is TRBJ1-5 and V is TRBV4-1, with D tentatively TRBD1 (5 bases). CDR3 length: 16 residues. V was cut by 0 bases and J by 2 bases, with 11 bases left in between. Germline CDR1 MGHRA, CDR2 YSYEKL. The CDR3 coding sequence is TGCGCCAGCAGCCAAGACGGGGGAGGGCGCAATCAGCCCCAGCATTTT. This encodes CASSQDGGGRNQPQHF.

This clonotype has ten or more counts. The gene calls are TRBV5-1 and TRBJ2-7, with D possibly being TRBD1 (6 bases). Trimming left V 9 bases short and J 1 base short, with 17 bases between. The length of the CDR3 is 14 residues. Per the germline V gene, CDR1 is SGHRS and CDR2 is YFSETQ. CDR3 nucleotides: TGCGCCATCGTTACAGGGATCGAGTCCTACGAGCAGTACTTC. Protein product: CAIVTGIESYEQYF. The full variable domain, completed using reference TRBV5-1 and TRBJ2-7, is KAGVTQTPRYLIKTRGQQVTLSCSPISGHRSVSWYQQTPGQGLQFLFEYFSETQRNKGNFPGRFSGRQFSNSRSEMNVSTLELGDSALYLCAIVTGIESYEQYFGPGTRLTVT.

This clonotype showed up many times. The chain has TRBV10-3 and TRBJ2-7; 9 bases are a match to TRBD2. The CDR3 sequence is 15 residues long. The trim removed 0 bases at V and 7 bases at J, leaving 7 bases unmatched. CDR1 is ENHRY and CDR2 is SYGVKD in the germline V gene. CDR3 sequence (DNA): TGTGCCATCAGTGAGTCGGTGGGTAGCGGGAGTGAGCAGTACTTC. Protein product: CAISESVGSGSEQYF.

This clonotype came up many times. The gene calls are TRBV6-1 and TRBJ1-5; no reliable D call. V shed 10 bases and J shed 1 base, with 17 bases lying between them. The CDR3 length is 15 residues. Germline V CDR1 and CDR2: MNHNS, SASEGT. The CDR3, as DNA: TGTGCCACCGATCCCCCTAAGGCAAGCAATCAGCCCCAGCATTTT. Translating gives CATDPPKASNQPQHF.

Ten or more counts support this clonotype. The chain has TRBV12-3 or TRBV12-4 and TRBJ2-1; D may be TRBD2 (6 bases). The CDR3 sequence is 14 residues long. V was shortened by 2 bases and J by 5 bases, with 10 bases between the two germline ends. The CDR3: CASSLMASDNEQFF. As DNA, the CDR3 is TGTGCCAGCAGTTTAATGGCTAGCGACAATGAGCAGTTCTTC.

There are a few counts of this clonotype. The chain employs TRBV15 and TRBJ2-1; D is ambiguous. Trimming took 5 bases from V and 5 from J, leaving 10 bases between them. The CDR3 consists of 13 residues. Germline loops: CDR1 LNHNV, CDR2 YYDKDF (reference sequence). CDR3 loop: CATSHFIDNEQFF. Here the CDR3 DNA reads TGTGCCACCAGCCATTTTATAGACAATGAGCAGTTCTTC.

This clonotype occurred many times. The J gene is TRBJ2-1, the V gene TRBV5-8; TRBD2 matches at 11 bases. The V gene end was trimmed by 9 bases and the J gene end by 7 bases; junction bases not matched to a gene: 9. This CDR3 spans 14 amino acids. The germline gives CDR1 SGHTS, CDR2 YDEGEE. The CDR3 loop is CAKYRLAGRNEQFF. As DNA, the CDR3 is TGTGCCAAATACCGACTAGCGGGGAGAAATGAGCAGTTCTTC. The full variable domain, its missing parts supplied by reference TRBV5-8 and TRBJ2-1, is EAGVTQSPTHLIKTRGQQATLRCSPISGHTSVYWYQQALGLGLQFLLWYDEGEERNRGNFPPRFSGRQFPNYSSELNVNALELEDSALYLCAKYRLAGRNEQFFGPGTRLTVL.

This clonotype was observed at least ten times. At one boundary the junction diverges from the germline segment, which might be a read error. The rearrangement links TRBV7-7 to TRBJ2-1; 9 bases align to TRBD1. The CDR3 extends over 15 amino acids. CDR1 and CDR2 from the germline V gene are SSHAT and FNYEAQ (reference sequence). In nucleotides, the CDR3 is TGTGCTAGCAGCTTAGGGACAGGGATCGACAATGAGCAGTTCTTC. Its protein is CASSLGTGIDNEQFF.

This clonotype was counted many times. The J gene is TRBJ2-7, the V gene TRBV2; TRBD2 aligns across 9 bases. V shed 6 bases, J shed 4 bases, and the junction held 10 bases outside the gene matches. CDR3 length: 15 residues. Germline assignment: CDR1 SNHLY and CDR2 FYNNEI. CDR3 loop: CASRPSGRSRYEQYF. Here the CDR3 DNA reads TGTGCCAGCAGACCAAGCGGGAGGTCCCGGTACGAGCAGTACTTC.

This clonotype was picked up many times. V usage is TRBV9 and J usage is TRBJ2-1; no reliable D call. Per the germline V gene, CDR1 is SGDLS and CDR2 is YYNGEE. The CDR3 length is 15 residues. V lost 0 bases and J lost 1, with 8 bases in between. Here the CDR3 reads CASSVETRSYNEQFF. The DNA of the CDR3 is TGTGCCAGCAGCGTAGAGACGAGGTCCTACAATGAGCAGTTCTTC.